The rows below give T cell receptor beta chains drawn from one sample of a study of PD-1 blockade in classical Hodgkin lymphoma. Data came from immunoSEQ multiplex PCR; TCRdb stores just in-frame clones and leaves some out. The sample has approximately 70,000 clones, roughly 93% seen once; the top ten hold about 2.6%. Sequenced material: peripheral blood mononuclear cells (PBMCs). These receptor sequences come from a human donor with classical Hodgkin lymphoma. Both conserved end residues are part of each CDR3. The D gene is left open where the match is weak. The size of a clone is reported for some rows only, either as once, few or many, or as a class for expanded clones.

d_gene,j_gene,abundance,v_gene,CDR3nt,CDR3aa
TRBD1,TRBJ1-6,.,TRBV9,TGTGCCAGCAGCGTCAGGGGGACATTCGATAATTCACCCCTCCACTTT,CASSVRGTFDNSPLHF
.,TRBJ2-7,once,TRBV11-2,TGTGCCAGCACCGGATTCTACGAGCAGTACTTC,CASTGFYEQYF
TRBD1,TRBJ1-5,once,TRBV25-1,TGTGCCAGCAGTGAAGGGTCAGGGGGTCAGCCCCAGCATTTT,CASSEGSGGQPQHF
.,TRBJ1-4,once,TRBV5-6,TGTGCCAGCAGCTTCTTAGGTGAAAAACTGTTTTTT,CASSFLGEKLFF
.,TRBJ1-3,.,TRBV5-1,TGCGCCAGCAGCTTGCCGGGGGTTACTGGAAACACCATATATTTT,CASSLPGVTGNTIYF
.,TRBJ2-7,.,TRBV19,TGTGCCAGTAGTAGGGGAGCACGGTCCTCCTACGAGCAGTACTTC,CASSRGARSSYEQYF
.,TRBJ2-2,.,TRBV14,TGTGCCAGCAGCCAAGAAATGAACGGCTGGGGGGAGCTGTTTTTT,CASSQEMNGWGELFF
TRBD1,TRBJ2-5,.,TRBV7-2,TGTGCCAGCAGGAGCCCGACAGGGGGCGCAGGTCATCCCCCGAAGACCCAGTACTTC,CASRSPTGGAGHPPKTQYF
TRBD1,TRBJ1-3,.,TRBV6-6,TGTGCCAGCAGTCGGGGACAGGGTACTGGAAACACCATATATTTT,CASSRGQGTGNTIYF
.,TRBJ1-5,.,TRBV15,TGTGCCACCAGCAGAGATCTGTACGCTGGGCCCCAGCATTTT,CATSRDLYAGPQHF
.,TRBJ2-5,.,TRBV5-6,TGTGCCAGCAGCTGGACGGGATCCCAAGAGACCCAGTACTTC,CASSWTGSQETQYF
.,TRBJ1-5,.,TRBV5-6,TGTGCCAGCAGCTTGGCCAATCAGTTTGCGACACCTGATCAGCCCCAGCATTTT,CASSLANQFATPDQPQHF
.,TRBJ1-1,.,TRBV6-1,TGTGCCAGCAGTGTGGGGGGGAACACTGAAGCTTTCTTT,CASSVGGNTEAFF
.,TRBJ1-2,.,TRBV6-5,TGTGCCAGCCTCCCTAGGTGGACAACCTATGGCTACACCTTC,CASLPRWTTYGYTF
.,TRBJ1-1,.,TRBV28,TGTGCCAGCAGTTTAAGGCACACTGAAGCTTTCTTT,CASSLRHTEAFF
TRBD1,TRBJ2-3,.,TRBV6-4,TGTGCCAGCAGTGATGGGACAGCTAGCACAGATACGCAGTATTTT,CASSDGTASTDTQYF
.,TRBJ1-1,.,TRBV12-5,TGTGCTAGTGGTTTGAAGAGCGGATGGGTAGAAGAAGCTTTCTTT,CASGLKSGWVEEAFF
.,TRBJ2-1,.,TRBV9,TGTGCCAGCAGCGTAGGAGGACTCGCCTCCTACAATGAGCAGTTCTTC,CASSVGGLASYNEQFF
.,TRBJ2-5,.,TRBV6-1,TGTGCCAGCAGTGATCCCCTTAAAGGGAAGGAGACCCAGTACTTC,CASSDPLKGKETQYF
TRBD1,TRBJ1-4,.,TRBV19,TGTGCCAGTAGTATCTCCGGGACAGGGGGCGAAAAACTGTTTTTT,CASSISGTGGEKLFF
.,TRBJ1-6,.,TRBV6-5,TGTGCCAGCAGTTACTCGTCAGGGACACCCCTCCACTTT,CASSYSSGTPLHF
.,TRBJ1-2,.,TRBV4-3,TGCGCCAGCAGCCAAGATAGAGGGCGAAACTATGGCTACACCTTC,CASSQDRGRNYGYTF
.,TRBJ2-4,.,TRBV5-6,TGTGCCAGCAGCTTGGCGGGGAATGTGGCCAAAAACATTCAGTACTTC,CASSLAGNVAKNIQYF
.,TRBJ2-1,.,TRBV7-9,TGTGCCAGCAGCCCCCCCGGGGGAGGACGGAATGAGCAGTTCTTC,CASSPPGGGRNEQFF
.,TRBJ2-3,.,TRBV7-9,TGTGCCAGCAGCTTAGACGGCTCCACAGATACGCAGTATTTT,CASSLDGSTDTQYF
.,TRBJ2-2,.,TRBV19,TGTGCCAGTACCTTACGAGGCGGGGAGCTGTTTTTT,CASTLRGGELFF
.,TRBJ1-5,.,TRBV10-1,TGCGCCAGCAGTCCGGGTGGCAATCAGCCCCAGCATTTT,CASSPGGNQPQHF
.,TRBJ2-2,few,TRBV9,TGTGCCAGCAGCGTAGAACGGGACTCCACCGGGGAGCTGTTTTTT,CASSVERDSTGELFF
TRBD1,TRBJ1-1,.,TRBV18,TGTGCCAGCTCAGCAGGGGGCGCCGGGAACACTGAAGCTTTCTTT,CASSAGGAGNTEAFF
.,TRBJ2-4,.,TRBV7-9,TGTGCCAGCAGCTCTACTAGCCACCGGGACAAAAACATTCAGTACTTC,CASSSTSHRDKNIQYF
.,TRBJ2-2,.,TRBV19,TGTGCCAGTAGTAAATCCCGGCGCACCGGGGAGCTGTTTTTT,CASSKSRRTGELFF
.,TRBJ2-2,.,TRBV5-5,TGTGCCAGCAGCTCTCGGGCAGGTCCCAACACCGGGGAGCTGTTTTTT,CASSSRAGPNTGELFF
.,TRBJ1-5,.,TRBV15,TGTGCCACCAGCTTCCGGACGGCGGGGGGTCAGCCCCAGCATTTT,CATSFRTAGGQPQHF
.,TRBJ1-2,.,TRBV6-1,TGTGCCAGCAGTGAAGCGCCGGGACGTCTAGGCGGTGGCTACACCTTC,CASSEAPGRLGGGYTF
.,TRBJ2-3,.,TRBV10-3,TGTGCCATCAGTGAAGGAGGGGGCGGCACAGATACGCAGTATTTT,CAISEGGGGTDTQYF
.,TRBJ2-5,.,TRBV5-1,TGCGCCAGCAGCCCCGGCTGGACGGGGCCTGAGACCCAGTACTTC,CASSPGWTGPETQYF
.,TRBJ1-2,.,TRBV29-1,TGCAGCGTTGATCTGGGTGGCTACACCTTC,CSVDLGGYTF
TRBD1,TRBJ2-7,.,TRBV5-6,TGTGCCAGCAGCCTAACAGGGGTTCAAGGGTACGAGCAGTACTTC,CASSLTGVQGYEQYF
.,TRBJ2-7,.,TRBV19,TGTGCCAGTAGTGTTTACCGGGACGGGGCCTACGAGCAGTACTTC,CASSVYRDGAYEQYF
.,TRBJ1-6,.,TRBV9,TGTGCCAGCAGTCAGGGAAATTCACCCCTCCACTTT,CASSQGNSPLHF
.,TRBJ2-3,once,TRBV5-6,TGTGCCAGCAGCCCAGTAGCGGCAGATACGCAGTATTTT,CASSPVAADTQYF
TRBD2,TRBJ2-7,.,TRBV7-9,TGTGCCAGCAGCTTAGGAGGGAGGGCTAGCTGGTACGAGCAGTACTTC,CASSLGGRASWYEQYF
.,TRBJ1-2,few,TRBV6-6,TGTGCCAGCAGTTGGGCGCAGGACTATGGCTACACCTTC,CASSWAQDYGYTF
TRBD1,TRBJ1-2,.,TRBV10-3,TGTGCCATCAACCACGACAGGGATAACTATGGCTACACCTTC,CAINHDRDNYGYTF
.,TRBJ1-2,.,TRBV19,TGTGCCAGTAGTGGCAGGGTTGTCTATGGCTACACCTTC,CASSGRVVYGYTF
.,TRBJ2-7,.,TRBV2,TGTGCCAGCAGTGGTGGGTTCGGACGCGAGCAGTACTTC,CASSGGFGREQYF
.,TRBJ1-3,.,TRBV28,TGTGCCAGCAGCGACCGAGGGGCTGACAGACTATACTCTGGAAACACCATATATTTT,CASSDRGADRLYSGNTIYF
TRBD2,TRBJ2-3,.,TRBV7-2,TGTGCCAGCAGCTCCCTAGCGGGAGGGACAGATACGCAGTATTTT,CASSSLAGGTDTQYF
.,TRBJ1-2,once,TRBV5-1,TGCGCCAGCAGCTTGGGACAGAATGGCTACACCTTC,CASSLGQNGYTF
TRBD2,TRBJ2-5,.,TRBV7-2,TGTGCCAGCAGTAACGCGGGGACTAGCGGGGCTAAGAAGACCCAGTACTTC,CASSNAGTSGAKKTQYF
TRBD1,TRBJ1-1,.,TRBV7-2,TGTGCCAGCAAACAGGGGTCTGTGAACACTGAAGCTTTCTTT,CASKQGSVNTEAFF
.,TRBJ1-4,.,TRBV9,TGTGCCAGCAGCTCCGAAGGGCGTAGTAATGAAAAACTGTTTTTT,CASSSEGRSNEKLFF
.,TRBJ1-2,.,TRBV28,TGTGCCAGCAGTTTCGGGCAGCTCTATGGCTACACCTTC,CASSFGQLYGYTF
.,TRBJ2-2,.,TRBV6-6,TGTGCCAGCAGTTTCACCGGGCAGGGCGGGTCCGGGGAGCTGTTTTTT,CASSFTGQGGSGELFF
TRBD2,TRBJ2-1,.,TRBV4-3,TGCGCCAGCAGCCAAGGATCTAGCGGGGCAGGGCATGAGCAGTTCTTC,CASSQGSSGAGHEQFF
TRBD2,TRBJ2-1,.,TRBV7-9,TGTGCCAGCAGCCCGACAGTACTAGCGGGAGATGAGCAGTTCTTC,CASSPTVLAGDEQFF
.,TRBJ2-1,.,TRBV7-9,TGTGCCAGCAGCAGGCCCGTGGGGGAGTGGAATGAGCAGTTCTTC,CASSRPVGEWNEQFF